The rows below give T cell receptor beta chains drawn from one sample of a study of T cells in Graves' hyperthyroidism and ophthalmopathy. Each CDR3 protein gets one entry after TCRdb re-called the multiplex PCR reads with MiXCR. This table holds some 600,000 distinct CDR3 sequences, over 11% found once. Sequencing input: blood. Receptor source: a woman in her twenties or thirties with Graves' hyperthyroidism that later progressed to Graves' ophthalmopathy. CDR3s include the opening cysteine and the closing phenylalanine or tryptophan. The D gene is left open where the match is weak. Part of the rows lack a size; the others show once, few, many or a class for expanded clones.

DNA,CDR3,size,D,length,V,J
TGTGCCAGCAGTTACCGCCTGGGAGGGCTTAACACTGAAGCTTTCTTT,CASSYRLGGLNTEAFF,.,.,16,TRBV6-5,TRBJ1-1
TGTGCCAGTAGCGGGAAGCGGGACACTGAAGCTTTCTTT,CASSGKRDTEAFF,many,.,13,TRBV19,TRBJ1-1
TGTGCCTGGGACAAGGGACTGAGCACTGAAGCTTTCTTT,CAWDKGLSTEAFF,few,.,13,TRBV30,TRBJ1-1
TGCAGTGCTACGATGGACTATGGCTACACCTTC,CSATMDYGYTF,many,.,11,TRBV20-1,TRBJ1-2
TGTGCCAGCAGCCGCACGGGACTAGCGGGAGTCAATGAGCAGTTCTTC,CASSRTGLAGVNEQFF,.,TRBD2,16,TRBV12-3/TRBV12-4,TRBJ2-1
TGTGCCAGCAGGGGACAGGGTGGTATAGAGACCCAGTACTTC,CASRGQGGIETQYF,.,TRBD1,14,TRBV2,TRBJ2-5
TGTGCCAGCAGCCAGACTAGCGGGAGAGGGGAGCAGTACTTC,CASSQTSGRGEQYF,.,TRBD2,14,TRBV28,TRBJ2-7
TGTGCCAGACCCGTCCGGACTTCAGTATTCGAGCCAGTCGATGAAAAACTGTTTTTT,CARPVRTSVFEPVDEKLFF,few,.,19,TRBV27,TRBJ1-4
TGTGCCAGCAGCGGGACCCAGATACAGCCCCAGCATTTT,CASSGTQIQPQHF,many,.,13,TRBV7-2,TRBJ1-5
TGTGCCAGCAGGATCACGGACACTGGTGGTGAAAAACTGTTTTTT,CASRITDTGGEKLFF,many,.,15,TRBV6-2/TRBV6-3,TRBJ1-4
TGTGCCGGCAAGGGTCGGGACCCCTACAATGAGCAGTTCTTC,CAGKGRDPYNEQFF,many,.,14,TRBV2,TRBJ2-1
TGTGCCAGCAGCCAATCCGATGAAAAACTGTTTTTT,CASSQSDEKLFF,many,.,12,TRBV3-1,TRBJ1-4
TGTGCCAGCGCCCAACAGGGCGTGGGGCAGTTCTTC,CASAQQGVGQFF,few,.,12,TRBV3-1,TRBJ2-1
TGTGCCAGCAGCCGACCGGGACAGGGATCCTACGAGCAGTACTTC,CASSRPGQGSYEQYF,.,TRBD1,15,TRBV14,TRBJ2-7
TGTGCCAGCAACTTGGACATCTACAATGAGCAGTTCTTC,CASNLDIYNEQFF,many,.,13,TRBV7-8,TRBJ2-1
TGTGCCACCAGTGATTTGAGTATGGATACGCAGTATTTT,CATSDLSMDTQYF,many,.,13,TRBV24-1,TRBJ2-3
TGTGCCAGCAGCTTAGCGACAGGGAACAATGAGCAGTTCTTC,CASSLATGNNEQFF,.,TRBD1,14,TRBV11-1,TRBJ2-1
TGTGCCAGCAGCGACGGACTAGCGGGAGGCGAGCAGTACTTC,CASSDGLAGGEQYF,many,TRBD2,14,TRBV7-2,TRBJ2-7
TGCAGGCCGGGACAGGGGGGCTCTGGGGCCAACGTCCTGACTTTC,CRPGQGGSGANVLTF,many,TRBD1,15,TRBV20-1,TRBJ2-6
TGTGCCAGTAGTCGTAGCGGGAGGGCCTACAATGAGCAGTTCTTC,CASSRSGRAYNEQFF,many,TRBD2,15,TRBV19,TRBJ2-1
TGTGCCAGCAGCCCTAGAGTCGGGACTAGCTTCCAGTATGAGCAGTTCTTC,CASSPRVGTSFQYEQFF,many,TRBD2,17,TRBV11-2,TRBJ2-1
TGCGCCAGCAGCTTGGCATCGCAATTCGGGGAGCAGTACTTC,CASSLASQFGEQYF,many,.,14,TRBV5-1,TRBJ2-7
TGTGCCTGGAGTGGGTTCTTCATTGAAGCTTTCTTT,CAWSGFFIEAFF,many,.,12,TRBV30,TRBJ1-1
TGTGCCTGGATCCGACAGATCAACACCGGGGAGCTGTTTTTT,CAWIRQINTGELFF,many,.,14,TRBV30,TRBJ2-2
TGTGCCAGCAGTTTTACAGGACAGGGAACTGGAAACACCATATATTTT,CASSFTGQGTGNTIYF,many,TRBD1,16,TRBV12-3/TRBV12-4,TRBJ1-3
TGCGCCAGCAGCGTAGGAATCGGGGGGTTCTCCAATGAGCAGTTCTTC,CASSVGIGGFSNEQFF,.,TRBD2,16,TRBV5-1,TRBJ2-1
TGCGCCAGCAGCTTGGCAGCGGGAGAAGGTGAGCAGTTCTTC,CASSLAAGEGEQFF,few,TRBD2,14,TRBV5-1,TRBJ2-1
TGTGCCAGCAGACGGGTGGACTATGGCTACACCTTC,CASRRVDYGYTF,many,.,12,TRBV7-9,TRBJ1-2
TGTGCCAGCAGCTTACGGACTAGCGGGTCTGGCACAGATACGCAGTATTTT,CASSLRTSGSGTDTQYF,many,TRBD2,17,TRBV7-3,TRBJ2-3
TGCGCCAGCAGCTCCTTGGTTTCTTCTAACTATGGCTACACCTTC,CASSSLVSSNYGYTF,.,.,15,TRBV5-1,TRBJ1-2
TGTGCCAGCAGTCGCAGGGAGACCCGGTACTTC,CASSRRETRYF,.,.,11,TRBV28,TRBJ2-5
TGTGCCAGCAGCCCTACCCGTTACTCCTACGAGCAGTACTTC,CASSPTRYSYEQYF,many,.,14,TRBV11-1,TRBJ2-7
TGTGCCTGGAGTACCGGATCTCCCTACGAGCAGTACTTC,CAWSTGSPYEQYF,few,.,13,TRBV30,TRBJ2-7
TGCGCCAGCAGCCAAGATGGAGGGGACGATTCACCCCTCCACTTT,CASSQDGGDDSPLHF,few,.,15,TRBV4-3,TRBJ1-6
TGCGCCAGCAGCCAAGGACAGGGGGCGAAAGGCTACACCTTC,CASSQGQGAKGYTF,.,TRBD1,14,TRBV4-1,TRBJ1-2
TGTGCCAGCAGCTCAACCGAGGTCGGCTACACCTTC,CASSSTEVGYTF,many,.,12,TRBV11-2,TRBJ1-2
TGTGCCATCAGTGAGTTGGACACTGAAGCTTTCTTT,CAISELDTEAFF,many,.,12,TRBV10-3,TRBJ1-1
TGTGCCTGGAAAAGGACCCCCAACGAGCAGTACTTC,CAWKRTPNEQYF,.,.,12,TRBV30,TRBJ2-7
TGCAGTGCTCCGGGACTAGCGGGAGGGATGGTCGCCGGGGAGCTGTTTTTT,CSAPGLAGGMVAGELFF,.,TRBD2,17,TRBV20-1,TRBJ2-2
TGTGCCACCAGCAGAGATCTGGCAGCTAAAAACATTCAGTACTTC,CATSRDLAAKNIQYF,many,.,15,TRBV15,TRBJ2-4
TGTGCCAGCAGCCCCAGGGTTCCCATCCTCCCTGACGAGCAGTACTTC,CASSPRVPILPDEQYF,.,.,16,TRBV7-9,TRBJ2-7
TGCAGCGTTTACGTTGGACGGCAGATCTCTGGGGCCAACGTCCTGACTTTC,CSVYVGRQISGANVLTF,few,.,17,TRBV29-1,TRBJ2-6
TGTGCCAGCAGTTACGAGGCGGGAGTCCATGAGCAGTTCTTC,CASSYEAGVHEQFF,many,TRBD2,14,TRBV6-2/TRBV6-3,TRBJ2-1
TGTGCCAGCAGTTACCTCGCAGGGGATCGAACCTACGAGCAGTACTTC,CASSYLAGDRTYEQYF,many,.,16,TRBV6-6,TRBJ2-7
TGCAGTGCTAGTGTAGGGACAGACACTGAAGCTTTCTTT,CSASVGTDTEAFF,.,TRBD1,13,TRBV20-1,TRBJ1-1
TGCAGTGCTAGACCCGTCGAGGGAGGAGGCTACACCTTC,CSARPVEGGGYTF,few,.,13,TRBV20-1,TRBJ1-2